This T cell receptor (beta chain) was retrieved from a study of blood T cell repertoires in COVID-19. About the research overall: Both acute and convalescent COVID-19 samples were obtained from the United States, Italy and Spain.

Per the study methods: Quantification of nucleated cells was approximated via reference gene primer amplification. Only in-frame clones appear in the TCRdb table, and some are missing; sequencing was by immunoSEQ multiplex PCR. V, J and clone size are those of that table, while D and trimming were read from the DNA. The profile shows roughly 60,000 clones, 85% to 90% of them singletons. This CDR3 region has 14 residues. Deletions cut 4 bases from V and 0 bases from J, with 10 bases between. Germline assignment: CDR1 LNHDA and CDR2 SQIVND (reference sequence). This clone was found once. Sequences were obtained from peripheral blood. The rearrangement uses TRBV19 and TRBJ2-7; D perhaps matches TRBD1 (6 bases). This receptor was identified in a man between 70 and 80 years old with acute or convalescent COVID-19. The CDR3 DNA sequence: TGTGCCAGTAGTAGGACAGAGTACTCCTACGAGCAGTACTTC. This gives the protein CASSRTEYSYEQYF.